A selection of T cell receptor beta chains follows, all from one sample in a study. TCRdb redid the calling of the RT-PCR reads with MiXCR, one entry per CDR3 protein. Among around 700,000 distinct CDR3 sequences listed, 13% to 15% were seen once. Material: memory CD4+ T cells from blood. The receptors stem from a female donor in good health, serving as a healthy control. Each CDR3 is given with its conserved first and last residue. Each record gives: clone size, D gene, J gene, V gene, CDR3 protein, CDR3 DNA. D genes are given only for firm matches. Clone sizes are given selectively: once, few, many, or a class where the clone is expanded.

abundance: -
d_gene: TRBD2
j_gene: TRBJ2-3
v_gene: TRBV5-6
CDR3aa: CASSLTSADTQNF
CDR3nt: TGTGCCAGCAGCCTGACTAGCGCAGATACGCAGAATTTT

abundance: few
d_gene: -
j_gene: TRBJ1-1
v_gene: TRBV20-1
CDR3aa: CSARDTGGKAFF
CDR3nt: TGCAGTGCTAGGGACACCGGTGGCAAAGCTTTCTTT

abundance: -
d_gene: TRBD1
j_gene: TRBJ1-1
v_gene: TRBV20-1
CDR3aa: CSGTGDTEAFF
CDR3nt: TGCAGTGGCACAGGGGACACTGAAGCTTTCTTT

abundance: -
d_gene: -
j_gene: TRBJ2-7
v_gene: TRBV18
CDR3aa: CASSPVHSTGLAYEQYF
CDR3nt: TGTGCCAGCTCACCCGTCCACAGCACAGGGTTGGCCTACGAGCAGTACTTC

abundance: once
d_gene: -
j_gene: TRBJ1-1
v_gene: TRBV3-1
CDR3aa: CASSQDWKSSLNTEAFF
CDR3nt: TGTGCCAGCAGCCAAGATTGGAAGAGCAGTCTGAACACTGAAGCTTTCTTT

abundance: -
d_gene: TRBD1
j_gene: TRBJ2-5
v_gene: TRBV5-1
CDR3aa: CASTSLGQVLETQYF
CDR3nt: TGCGCCAGCACGTCCTTGGGACAGGTTTTAGAGACCCAGTACTTC

abundance: many
d_gene: -
j_gene: TRBJ2-6
v_gene: TRBV5-1
CDR3aa: CASSLVLGPSGANVLTF
CDR3nt: TGCGCCAGCAGCTTGGTCCTAGGCCCGTCTGGGGCCAACGTCCTGACTTTC

abundance: -
d_gene: TRBD1
j_gene: TRBJ2-1
v_gene: TRBV24-1
CDR3aa: CATSDPGQPGNEQFF
CDR3nt: TGTGCCACCAGTGACCCGGGACAGCCCGGCAATGAGCAGTTCTTC

abundance: few
d_gene: -
j_gene: TRBJ1-5
v_gene: TRBV7-2
CDR3aa: CASSRGHSNQPQHF
CDR3nt: TGTGCCAGCAGCCGGGGACATAGCAATCAGCCCCAGCATTTT

abundance: -
d_gene: TRBD1
j_gene: TRBJ2-1
v_gene: TRBV5-5
CDR3aa: CASRRTGAGEQFF
CDR3nt: TGTGCCAGCAGGCGGACAGGGGCCGGTGAGCAGTTCTTC

abundance: -
d_gene: -
j_gene: TRBJ1-2
v_gene: TRBV20-1
CDR3aa: CSARTPEGYGYTF
CDR3nt: TGCAGTGCAAGGACACCAGAGGGCTATGGCTACACCTTC

abundance: -
d_gene: -
j_gene: TRBJ2-5
v_gene: TRBV14
CDR3aa: CASSRFGGLGQYF
CDR3nt: TGTGCCAGCAGTCGCTTTGGAGGATTGGGCCAGTACTTC

abundance: few
d_gene: TRBD1
j_gene: TRBJ1-1
v_gene: TRBV7-2
CDR3aa: CASSAGGTVMNTEAFF
CDR3nt: TGTGCCAGCAGCGCCGGAGGGACAGTGATGAACACTGAAGCTTTCTTT

abundance: many
d_gene: -
j_gene: TRBJ2-3
v_gene: TRBV27
CDR3aa: CASRPLDLRGRADTQYF
CDR3nt: TGTGCCAGCAGGCCCCTAGACCTCAGGGGAAGAGCGGATACGCAGTATTTT

abundance: -
d_gene: -
j_gene: TRBJ2-7
v_gene: TRBV6-1
CDR3aa: CASSERGGTEGYEQYF
CDR3nt: TGTGCCAGCAGTGAAAGGGGCGGCACCGAGGGCTACGAGCAGTACTTC

abundance: -
d_gene: -
j_gene: TRBJ1-1
v_gene: TRBV12-3/TRBV12-4
CDR3aa: CASHQPPRGGAEAFF
CDR3nt: TGTGCCAGCCATCAACCCCCCCGGGGGGGGGCTGAAGCTTTCTTT

abundance: many
d_gene: TRBD2
j_gene: TRBJ2-1
v_gene: TRBV6-1
CDR3aa: CASVPQLAGGQGNEQFF
CDR3nt: TGTGCCAGCGTGCCCCAACTAGCGGGGGGGCAGGGCAATGAGCAGTTCTTC

abundance: few
d_gene: -
j_gene: TRBJ2-3
v_gene: TRBV18
CDR3aa: CASSPPGNPDTQYF
CDR3nt: TGTGCCAGCTCACCACCAGGGAACCCAGATACGCAGTATTTT

abundance: few
d_gene: -
j_gene: TRBJ2-3
v_gene: TRBV20-1
CDR3aa: CSGLVLDTQYF
CDR3nt: TGCAGTGGACTAGTCCTCGATACGCAGTATTTT

abundance: many
d_gene: TRBD1
j_gene: TRBJ2-1
v_gene: TRBV29-1
CDR3aa: CSVGQGANEQFF
CDR3nt: TGCAGCGTCGGACAGGGGGCAAATGAGCAGTTCTTC

abundance: -
d_gene: TRBD2
j_gene: TRBJ2-3
v_gene: TRBV28
CDR3aa: CASVAGFTDTQYF
CDR3nt: TGTGCCAGCGTAGCGGGATTCACAGATACGCAGTATTTT

abundance: few
d_gene: -
j_gene: TRBJ1-5
v_gene: TRBV6-4
CDR3aa: CASSERGGQPQHF
CDR3nt: TGTGCCAGCAGTGAAAGGGGCGGACAGCCCCAGCATTTT

abundance: -
d_gene: -
j_gene: TRBJ1-1
v_gene: TRBV11-2
CDR3aa: CASSSQGQGEAFF
CDR3nt: TGTGCCAGCAGCTCTCAGGGCCAGGGTGAAGCTTTCTTT

abundance: few
d_gene: -
j_gene: TRBJ2-1
v_gene: TRBV20-1
CDR3aa: CSARDRGGLYEQFF
CDR3nt: TGCAGTGCTAGAGATAGGGGGGGCCTCTATGAGCAGTTCTTC

abundance: few
d_gene: -
j_gene: TRBJ2-1
v_gene: TRBV5-8
CDR3aa: CASSQTLSGIASYNEQFF
CDR3nt: TGTGCCAGCAGCCAAACCTTGTCAGGGATTGCCTCCTACAATGAGCAGTTCTTC

abundance: few
d_gene: TRBD1
j_gene: TRBJ2-2
v_gene: TRBV30
CDR3aa: CAWTRTGTTGELFF
CDR3nt: TGTGCCTGGACCAGGACAGGAACCACCGGGGAGCTGTTTTTT

abundance: many
d_gene: -
j_gene: TRBJ2-5
v_gene: TRBV12-3/TRBV12-4
CDR3aa: CASSLPPYQETQYF
CDR3nt: TGTGCCAGCAGTTTGCCGCCCTACCAAGAGACCCAGTACTTC

abundance: few
d_gene: TRBD1
j_gene: TRBJ2-1
v_gene: TRBV7-2
CDR3aa: CASSVRPGTGDNEQFF
CDR3nt: TGTGCCAGCAGCGTTAGACCCGGGACAGGGGACAATGAGCAGTTCTTC

abundance: few
d_gene: -
j_gene: TRBJ2-3
v_gene: TRBV20-1
CDR3aa: CSARGGLLDTDTQYF
CDR3nt: TGCAGTGCTAGAGGGGGACTGCTAGACACAGATACGCAGTATTTT

abundance: many
d_gene: TRBD2
j_gene: TRBJ2-5
v_gene: TRBV5-1
CDR3aa: CASSPLGGPQETQYF
CDR3nt: TGCGCCAGCAGCCCCCTGGGAGGGCCTCAAGAGACCCAGTACTTC

abundance: many
d_gene: TRBD2
j_gene: TRBJ2-1
v_gene: TRBV10-3
CDR3aa: CAISARGREGQFF
CDR3nt: TGTGCCATCAGTGCCCGGGGGAGGGAAGGGCAGTTCTTC

abundance: -
d_gene: -
j_gene: TRBJ2-7
v_gene: TRBV9
CDR3aa: CASSVAPSDSEQYF
CDR3nt: TGTGCCAGCAGCGTAGCTCCTAGCGATAGCGAGCAGTACTTC

abundance: -
d_gene: -
j_gene: TRBJ1-4
v_gene: TRBV30
CDR3aa: CAWSGGGNEKLFF
CDR3nt: TGTGCCTGGAGTGGAGGGGGTAATGAAAAACTGTTTTTT

abundance: few
d_gene: -
j_gene: TRBJ1-6
v_gene: TRBV5-6
CDR3aa: CASSWGRDGSPLHF
CDR3nt: TGTGCCAGCAGCTGGGGCCGGGACGGCTCACCCCTCCACTTT

abundance: few
d_gene: -
j_gene: TRBJ1-5
v_gene: TRBV20-1
CDR3aa: CSAKTGYAQPQHF
CDR3nt: TGCAGTGCTAAGACCGGGTATGCTCAGCCCCAGCATTTT

abundance: -
d_gene: -
j_gene: TRBJ2-2
v_gene: TRBV29-1
CDR3aa: CSVYPRTANTGELFF
CDR3nt: TGCAGCGTCTACCCCAGGACAGCGAACACCGGGGAGCTGTTTTTT

abundance: many
d_gene: -
j_gene: TRBJ1-3
v_gene: TRBV10-3
CDR3aa: CAISESGDRRRNTIYF
CDR3nt: TGTGCCATCAGTGAATCTGGAGACAGACGTAGAAACACCATATATTTT

abundance: few
d_gene: -
j_gene: TRBJ1-1
v_gene: TRBV7-3
CDR3aa: CASTLGRENTEAFF
CDR3nt: TGTGCCAGCACCTTGGGAAGGGAGAACACTGAAGCTTTCTTT

abundance: -
d_gene: TRBD2
j_gene: TRBJ2-2
v_gene: TRBV5-1
CDR3aa: CASNSGLGPGELFF
CDR3nt: TGCGCCAGCAACTCGGGACTAGGTCCCGGGGAGCTGTTTTTT

abundance: -
d_gene: -
j_gene: TRBJ2-5
v_gene: TRBV20-1
CDR3aa: CSALRGAETQYF
CDR3nt: TGCAGTGCTTTAAGAGGCGCGGAGACCCAGTACTTC

abundance: -
d_gene: -
j_gene: TRBJ2-4
v_gene: TRBV7-8
CDR3aa: CASSLARDNIQYF
CDR3nt: TGTGCCAGCAGCTTAGCCAGGGACAACATTCAGTACTTC

abundance: few
d_gene: -
j_gene: TRBJ1-1
v_gene: TRBV20-1
CDR3aa: CSASKAGLRAEAFF
CDR3nt: TGCAGTGCATCCAAGGCGGGGCTACGCGCTGAAGCTTTCTTT

abundance: -
d_gene: -
j_gene: TRBJ2-1
v_gene: TRBV2
CDR3aa: CASSDGRRVGNEQFF
CDR3nt: TGTGCCAGCAGTGACGGGCGCAGGGTAGGGAATGAGCAGTTCTTC

abundance: few
d_gene: -
j_gene: TRBJ2-2
v_gene: TRBV7-9
CDR3aa: CASSPPPANTGELFF
CDR3nt: TGTGCCAGCAGCCCCCCCCCAGCGAACACCGGGGAGCTGTTTTTT

abundance: few
d_gene: -
j_gene: TRBJ2-1
v_gene: TRBV5-1
CDR3aa: CASSLAPWGASYNEQFF
CDR3nt: TGCGCCAGCAGCTTGGCCCCGTGGGGGGCCTCTTACAATGAGCAGTTCTTC

abundance: -
d_gene: TRBD1
j_gene: TRBJ2-2
v_gene: TRBV7-9
CDR3aa: CASRPRQGTNTGELFF
CDR3nt: TGTGCCAGCAGGCCTCGACAGGGGACCAACACCGGGGAGCTGTTTTTT

abundance: -
d_gene: -
j_gene: TRBJ1-1
v_gene: TRBV6-5
CDR3aa: CASRRPGDTEAFF
CDR3nt: TGTGCCAGCAGACGACCGGGGGACACTGAAGCTTTCTTC

abundance: few
d_gene: TRBD2
j_gene: TRBJ2-1
v_gene: TRBV7-9
CDR3aa: CASSLAHGLAGRDNEQFF
CDR3nt: TGTGCCAGCAGCTTAGCGCACGGGCTAGCGGGAAGAGACAATGAGCAGTTCTTC